The next 16 T cell receptor beta chains were all read from a single sample in a study of PD-1 blockade in mismatch repair-deficient tumors. The data were produced by immunoSEQ multiplex PCR, yet TCRdb's version contains in-frame clones alone and is incomplete. The data hold around 15,000 clones, with roughly 84% observed a single time. The specimen was PBMCs, collected 4 weeks after starting pembrolizumab. The origin of the receptors is an adult with mismatch repair-deficient cancer.

The chain employs TRBV10-1 and TRBJ2-3; 10 bases are a match to TRBD1. Unmatched junction bases numbered 3, after V lost 2 bases and J lost 4 bases. This CDR3 comprises 15 residues. Germline assignment: CDR1 WNHNN and CDR2 SYGVQD (reference sequence). The CDR3 coding sequence is TGCGCCAGCAGTGAGATGGGACAGGGGTCAGATACGCAGTATTTT. It is translated as CASSEMGQGSDTQYF.

This chain's CDR3 is CASSLGLGGGADTQYF. For the CDR3, the DNA is TGTGCCAGCAGCTTAGGTCTGGGTGGGGGGGCAGATACGCAGTATTTT. The chain has TRBV7-2 and TRBJ2-3, with 7 bases lining up with TRBD2. In germline, CDR1 is SGHTA, CDR2 FQGNSA. V shed 1 base, J shed 4 bases, and the junction held 8 bases outside the gene matches. The CDR3 loop spans 16 amino acids.

J is TRBJ2-7 and V is TRBV5-4, with TRBD2 matching 10 bases. The CDR3 length is 16 residues. The trim removed 0 bases at V and 6 bases at J, leaving 9 bases unmatched. Germline CDR1 reads SGHNT; CDR2 reads YYREEE (reference sequence). CDR3 residues: CASSLEASGSLGEQYF. The CDR3 DNA sequence: TGTGCCAGCAGCTTGGAGGCTAGCGGGAGTCTGGGCGAGCAGTACTTC.

This clone was counted only a few times. The gene calls are TRBV6-6 and TRBJ1-2; D uncertain. This CDR3 has 11 residues. Per germline, CDR1 MNHNY and CDR2 SVGAGI (reference sequence). Trimming removed 8 bases from V and 0 bases from J, with 4 bases in between. The CDR3 protein is CASGSNYGYTF. In DNA form, the CDR3 reads TGTGCCAGCGGCTCTAACTATGGCTACACCTTC.

The chain joins TRBV29-1 to TRBJ2-2, with D possibly being TRBD1 (6 bases). The CDR3 runs 13 residues. From germline, CDR1 is SQVTM and CDR2 ANQGSEA. V lost 7 bases and J lost 1, with 10 bases in between. Written as DNA, the CDR3 is TGCAGCGCCGGACAGTTGAACACCGGGGAGCTGTTTTTT. Translation gives CSAGQLNTGELFF.

V and J are TRBV29-1 and TRBJ1-1, with D perhaps TRBD1 (6 bases). CDR3 size: 13 residues. Trimming cost V 7 bases and J 4 bases, with 16 bases left between them. Germline CDR1 reads SQVTM; CDR2 reads ANQGSEA. The chain's CDR3 is CSGSGATGTEAFF. The CDR3 DNA is TGCAGCGGCTCAGGGGCGACGGGCACTGAAGCTTTCTTT.

The chain carries TRBV5-1 and TRBJ2-5, with 9 bases that match TRBD1. Germline values: CDR1 SGHRS, CDR2 YFSETQ. With V trimmed by 4 bases and J by 1 base, 5 bases remained unmatched. This CDR3 contains 15 residues. CDR3 coding DNA: TGCGCCAGCAGCATCGGGACAGGGCCCCAAGAGACCCAGTACTTC. As protein: CASSIGTGPQETQYF.

This sequence joins TRBV28 and TRBJ1-2, with D perhaps matching TRBD1 (5 bases). V lost 2 bases and J 8 bases, leaving 18 bases between the germline ends. The CDR3 consists of 15 residues. Germline CDR1 is MDHEN and CDR2 is SYDVKM. This CDR3 reads CASSLPLGGYRGYTF. CDR3 nucleotide sequence: TGTGCCAGCAGTTTACCCCTCGGGGGGTATCGGGGCTACACCTTC.

The gene calls are TRBV10-1 and TRBJ1-1; possible D gene TRBD1, 5 bases. Germline-derived CDR1 and CDR2 are WNHNN and SYGVQD (reference sequence). Trimming took 3 bases from V and 2 from J, leaving 10 bases between them. The CDR3 length is 14 residues. CDR3 in amino acids: CASSEGQGNTEAFF. The CDR3 DNA is TGCGCCAGCAGTGAAGGTCAGGGAAACACTGAAGCTTTCTTT.

The rearrangement uses TRBV11-1 and TRBJ2-5, with D possibly matching TRBD1 (5 bases). Looked up from germline, CDR1 is SGHAT and CDR2 is FQDESV (reference sequence). The V gene lost 7 bases and the J gene lost 3 bases, with 18 bases spanning the gap. The CDR3 has 15 amino acids. CDR3: CASKDTTTLEETQYF. The CDR3 DNA is TGTGCCAGCAAGGACACGACGACGTTAGAAGAGACCCAGTACTTC.

This chain connects TRBV19 to TRBJ2-2; TRBD2 matches at 8 bases. The CDR3 contains 14 residues. In germline, CDR1 is LNHDA, CDR2 SQIVND (reference sequence). Unmatched junction bases numbered 8, after V lost 7 bases and J lost 7 bases. CDR3 nucleotides: TGTGCCAGTACCATCCGGGAGGGGGTCGGGGAGCTGTTTTTT. Translating it yields CASTIREGVGELFF.

V is TRBV5-4 and J is TRBJ1-1; TRBD1 matches 7 bases. The J segment lost 8 bases and the V segment lost 0 bases, leaving 4 bases of the junction unmatched. The germline gives CDR1 SGHNT, CDR2 YYREEE (reference sequence). The CDR3 totals 13 residues. In DNA, the CDR3 is TGTGCCAGCAGCTTGGCCTCACAGGGGGAAGCTTTCTTT. Translated: CASSLASQGEAFF.

This chain links TRBV9 with TRBJ1-2; D is uncertain. The CDR3 loop spans 14 amino acids. Germline V gene sequence: CDR1 SGDLS, CDR2 YYNGEE. V lost 4 bases and J 4 bases, leaving 14 bases between the germline ends. CDR3 coding DNA: TGTGCCAGCAGCTCCAGCCTCGGCGGCTATGGCTACACCTTC. Amino acids: CASSSSLGGYGYTF.

The chain has TRBV15 and TRBJ1-5; 10 positions match TRBD1. CDR1 is LNHNV and CDR2 is YYDKDF in the germline V gene (reference sequence). The CDR3 covers 16 residues. The V segment lost 1 base and the J segment 3 bases; nucleotides outside the gene matches: 3. The CDR3 protein is CATSRGTGGNNQPQHF. Here the CDR3 DNA reads TGTGCCACCAGCAGAGGGACAGGGGGAAACAATCAGCCCCAGCATTTT.

The CDR3 spells CASSLGWRYTF. The CDR3, as DNA: TGTGCCAGCAGTTTAGGCTGGCGCTACACCTTC. The rearrangement uses TRBV28 and TRBJ1-2; D gene ambiguous. CDR3 length: 11 amino acids. V was shortened by 2 bases and J by 9 bases, with 7 bases between the two germline ends. Germline CDR1 is MDHEN and CDR2 is SYDVKM.

The chain has TRBV27 and TRBJ1-5, with a possible D match to TRBD1 (6 bases). V lost 3 bases and J lost 7, with 16 bases in between. The CDR3 is made up of 15 amino acids. Germline CDR1 and CDR2: MNHEY and SMNVEV (reference sequence). The CDR3 loop is CASSFGGGAQQPQHF. CDR3 nucleotide sequence: TGTGCCAGCAGTTTCGGGGGGGGCGCACAGCAGCCCCAGCATTTT.